The 9 T cell receptor beta chains reported below all come from one sample, sequenced in a study of regulatory T cells in long-lasting Graves disease. Time point given: newly diagnosed GD, antithyroid drugs for less than 3 months. PBMCs were the source of the RNA used for TCR sequencing. Arm-PCR of CDR3 regions with iRepertoire HTBI primers generated TCR beta libraries. TCRdb re-called the multiplex PCR reads with MiXCR, one entry per CDR3 protein. This table holds some 460,000 distinct CDR3 sequences, roughly 15% found once. The same data also went into a second study, on T cells in Graves' hyperthyroidism and ophthalmopathy.

The source material was peripheral blood mononuclear cells (PBMCs), sampled at new diagnosis, from a patient treated with antithyroid drugs. The source of these receptors is a man aged 40-49 years with Graves disease.

This sequence joins TRBV9 and TRBJ2-3, with D possibly being TRBD2 (6 bases). The CDR3 is made up of 16 amino acids. CDR1 and CDR2 from the germline V gene are SGDLS and YYNGEE. V dropped 3 bases and J dropped 4 bases, with 18 bases sitting between them. The CDR3 protein is CASSAGTSLSADTQYF. CDR3 bases: TGTGCCAGCAGCGCTGGGACTTCCCTTAGCGCAGATACGCAGTATTTT.

The V and J genes are TRBV28 and TRBJ2-5; 8 nucleotides match TRBD1. With V trimmed by 10 bases and J by 5 bases, 36 bases remained unmatched. The length of the CDR3 is 22 residues. Looked up from germline, CDR1 is MDHEN and CDR2 is SYDVKM. This CDR3 is CATLPPNPDITPPDRVGETQYF. The CDR3 DNA reads TGTGCCACTCTACCCCCCAATCCGGATATTACCCCCCCGGACAGGGTTGGCGAGACCCAGTACTTC.

This clonotype was observed at least ten times. The chain has TRBV7-2 and TRBJ2-1; D gene ambiguous. This CDR3 comprises 15 residues. CDR1 and CDR2 from the germline V gene are SGHTA and FQGNSA. V was pared by 1 base and J by 3 bases, with 10 bases between. CDR3 region: CASSLGGAVYNEQFF. The CDR3 nucleotides are TGTGCCAGCAGCTTAGGCGGAGCCGTCTACAATGAGCAGTTCTTC.

This clonotype has at least ten counts. The rearrangement joins TRBV6-5 to TRBJ2-1, with TRBD1 matching 11 bases. This CDR3 region has 16 residues. The ends lost 0 bases at V and 5 bases at J; junction bases unmatched: 3. CDR1 is MNHEY, CDR2 SVGAGI, per germline. The CDR3 region is CASSYSWGQGDNEQFF. CDR3 DNA sequence: TGTGCCAGCAGTTACTCGTGGGGACAGGGGGACAATGAGCAGTTCTTC.

Concerning this clonotype itself: This likely came from a read error, as a far larger clone is one base away. The V call is TRBV11-2, the J call TRBJ2-3; D may be TRBD1 (6 bases). The J call could be wrong; TRBJ2-1 is a better fit for the DNA end. Germline V lookup: CDR1 SGHAT, CDR2 FQNNGV. The CDR3 is 15 amino acids. The CDR3 spells CASSLSSRQAQEQFF. The CDR3 DNA reads TGTGCCAGCAGCTTATCTTCCCGACAGGCCCAGGAGCAGTTCTTC.

This clonotype was seen many times. The rearrangement links TRBV11-3 to TRBJ2-5; perhaps TRBD1 as D (6 bases). This CDR3 is built from 14 residues. Germline lookup yields CDR1 SGHNT and CDR2 YENEEA. The V gene lost 4 bases and the J gene lost 3 bases, with 12 bases spanning the gap. The chain's CDR3 is CASSSRTEKETQYF. CDR3 DNA sequence: TGTGCCAGCAGCTCCCGGACAGAGAAAGAGACCCAGTACTTC. Supplemented by reference TRBV11-3 and TRBJ2-5, the full variable domain reads EAGVVQSPRYKIIEKKQPVAFWCNPISGHNTLYWYLQNLGQGPELLIRYENEEAVDDSQLPKDRFSAERLKGVDSTLKIQPAELGDSAVYLCASSSRTEKETQYFGPGTRLLVL.

This clonotype was recorded a few times. V gene TRBV6-2 or TRBV6-3 combines with J gene TRBJ1-4; 8 bases map to TRBD1. The germline CDR1 and CDR2 sequences are MNHEY and SVGEGT. Germline trimming cut 5 bases from V and 4 bases from J; bases unmatched to any gene: 3. The length of the CDR3 is 14 residues. CDR3 protein: CASSGQGRNEKLFF. The CDR3 DNA sequence: TGTGCCAGCAGTGGACAGGGCCGTAATGAAAAACTGTTTTTT.

The chain is built from TRBV19 and TRBJ1-1; D unclear. The CDR3 totals 14 residues. Trimming took 6 bases from V and 0 from J, leaving 11 bases between them. Germline lookup yields CDR1 LNHDA and CDR2 SQIVND (reference sequence). CDR3 DNA sequence: TGTGCCAGTAGCGTCCGGATCATGAACACTGAAGCTTTCTTT. Translating it yields CASSVRIMNTEAFF.

This clonotype was recorded a few times. V gene TRBV9 combines with J gene TRBJ2-2; 14 nucleotides align to TRBD2. The CDR3 is 15 amino acids. The J segment lost 17 bases and the V segment lost 6 bases, leaving 15 bases of the junction unmatched. Germline CDR1 reads SGDLS; CDR2 reads YYNGEE. Here the CDR3 reads CASTKTSGGAGERFF. The CDR3 region has the DNA TGTGCCAGCACCAAGACTAGCGGGGGGGCCGGGGAGCGTTTTTTT.